This TCR beta chain was sequenced in a study of cytomegalovirus exposure and HLA in healthy donors. Measured with immunoSEQ multiplex PCR; TCRdb has only the in-frame clones, and not every one. This table has 150,000 to 200,000 clones, around four fifths appearing once. Trimming removed 4 bases from V and 9 bases from J, with 20 bases in between. The CDR3 loop spans 16 amino acids. Per the germline V gene, CDR1 is SGHKS and CDR2 is YYEKEE (reference sequence). V gene TRBV5-5 combines with J gene TRBJ1-6; D may be TRBD1 (5 bases). The receptor was isolated from a man aged 30-40 years in good health and CMV-seropositive. Sequenced input: PBMCs. CDR3 in amino acids: CASSPTQVGSGSPLHF. The CDR3 DNA reads as TGTGCCAGCAGCCCTACACAGGTCGGGTCGGGTTCACCCCTCCACTTT.